The clone carrying this TCR beta chain showed up many times. RNA transcripts provided the source from which TCR beta CDR3 regions were amplified. First-round RT-PCR of the TCR CDR3 relied on the HTBI primer set. TCRdb re-called the multiplex PCR reads through MiXCR, storing one row per CDR3 protein. The sample shows over 650,000 distinct CDR3 sequences, roughly 17% of them seen only once. The sample belongs to a study of T cells in Graves' hyperthyroidism and ophthalmopathy. Turning to the study itself: Peripheral blood was secured at the point of initial diagnosis, before any treatment.

The CDR3 has 17 residues. In germline, CDR1 is SGHRS, CDR2 YFSETQ. Losses at the gene ends were 0 bases for V and 9 bases for J; bases not matched to a gene: 13. Graves' hyperthyroidism qualified as stable when ophthalmopathy did not progress within 18 months. Diagnosis of hyperthyroidism was new in patients aged 18 to 65, and its duration was under 2 months. In making diagnoses, clinical symptoms, serum thyroxine and TRAb, thyroid ultrasound and orbital computed tomography were all used. The TCR originated in a young man with Graves' hyperthyroidism. The sequenced material came from blood. The chain recombines TRBV5-1 with TRBJ2-4; 9 positions agree with TRBD2. This chain's CDR3 is CASSLAFGSGSNGIQYF. In DNA form, the CDR3 reads TGCGCCAGCAGCTTGGCCTTTGGTAGCGGGAGTAATGGCATTCAGTACTTC.